The 30 T cell receptor beta chains in this list originate from one sample, sequenced in a study of blood T cell repertoires in COVID-19. TCRdb keeps only in-frame clones here, not all; method: immunoSEQ multiplex PCR. The sample lists roughly 100,000 clones, about 76% occurring once. Input material: peripheral blood. These receptors came from an older woman with acute or convalescent COVID-19.

This clone was counted once. This chain joins TRBV6-2 or TRBV6-3 and TRBJ2-7; 11 bases match TRBD2. V shed 5 bases, J shed 0 bases, and the junction held 15 bases outside the gene matches. CDR1 is MNHEY, CDR2 SVGEGT, per germline. The CDR3 is 19 residues long. CDR3 sequence: CASSGPGLAVRQSSYEQYF. The CDR3 bases are TGTGCCAGCAGTGGACCGGGACTAGCGGTACGACAAAGCTCCTACGAGCAGTACTTC.

The chain is built from TRBV18 and TRBJ2-1; TRBD1 might be the D (6 bases). Per germline, CDR1 KGHSH and CDR2 LQKENI. With 6 bases removed from V and 2 bases from J, the gap between germline ends came to 17 bases. The CDR3 is 16 residues long. CDR3 coding DNA: TGTGCCAGCTCCACAACCGGGACACCTCCCTACAATGAGCAGTTCTTC. It codes for CASSTTGTPPYNEQFF.

This chain joins TRBV2 and TRBJ2-3; 11 nucleotides align to TRBD2. The CDR3 sequence is 16 residues long. The V segment lost 8 bases and the J segment 1 base; nucleotides outside the gene matches: 8. Germline V gene data show CDR1 as SNHLY and CDR2 as FYNNEI. The CDR3 sequence: CASGSIAGGGTDTQYF. The CDR3 DNA reads as TGTGCCAGCGGATCGATAGCGGGGGGGGGCACAGATACGCAGTATTTT.

The chain recombines TRBV4-1 with TRBJ1-2, with 7 bases aligning to TRBD1. This CDR3 spans 14 amino acids. V shed 4 bases, J shed 5 bases, and the junction held 7 bases outside the gene matches. Looked up from germline, CDR1 is MGHRA and CDR2 is YSYEKL. Here the CDR3 DNA reads TGCGCCAGCAGCCTAACCGGACAGGCTTATGGCTACACCTTC. As protein: CASSLTGQAYGYTF.

V is TRBV5-5 and J is TRBJ2-7, with 8 positions matching TRBD1. This CDR3 is 15 amino acids long. CDR1 is SGHKS, CDR2 YYEKEE, per germline (reference sequence). V gave up 4 bases and J gave up 6 bases; unmatched junction bases: 12. Here the CDR3 reads CASSPRRGLMGEQYF. Written as DNA, the CDR3 is TGTGCCAGCAGCCCGCGCAGGGGGCTGATGGGCGAGCAGTACTTC. The full variable domain, completed using reference TRBV5-5 and TRBJ2-7, is DAGVTQSPTHLIKTRGQQVTLRCSPISGHKSVSWYQQVLGQGPQFIFQYYEKEERGRGNFPDRFSARQFPNYSSELNVNALLLGDSALYLCASSPRRGLMGEQYFGPGTRLTVT.

The chain employs TRBV27 and TRBJ1-1, with D unclear. Germline V gene lookup returns CDR1 MNHEY and CDR2 SMNVEV (reference sequence). Trimming removed 6 bases at V and 6 bases at J, with 14 bases between. The CDR3 consists of 13 residues. CDR3 sequence: CASRGNVGAEAFF. DNA of the CDR3: TGTGCCAGCAGAGGCAACGTGGGAGCTGAAGCTTTCTTT.

V is TRBV6-2 or TRBV6-3 and J is TRBJ1-1, with a weak D call TRBD1 (5 bases). The germline CDR1 and CDR2 sequences are MNHEY and SVGEGT. V was clipped by 6 bases and J by 0 bases, with 11 bases between them. This CDR3 has 14 amino acids. CDR3 sequence (DNA): TGTGCCAGCAGCCTGGACACAATGAACACTGAAGCTTTCTTT. Translating gives CASSLDTMNTEAFF.

The V and J genes are TRBV27 and TRBJ2-1; D remains unclear. The CDR3 sequence is 15 residues long. Per germline, CDR1 MNHEY and CDR2 SMNVEV (reference sequence). V gave up 4 bases and J gave up 0 bases, with 10 bases separating them. The CDR3 DNA is TGTGCCAGCAGTTGGTCCTCCAGCTCCTACAATGAGCAGTTCTTC. This gives the protein CASSWSSSSYNEQFF.

This sequence joins TRBV3-1 (or the pseudogene TRBV3-2) and TRBJ2-2; maybe TRBD2 (6 bases). The CDR3 extends over 17 amino acids. CDR1 LGHDT and CDR2 YNNKEL come from the germline V gene (reference sequence). The V and J ends lost 0 bases and 0 bases respectively, with 11 bases between them. The CDR3 region is CASSQDRIAANTGELFF. The CDR3, as DNA: TGTGCCAGCAGCCAAGATCGTATAGCGGCGAACACCGGGGAGCTGTTTTTT.

This clone was seen more than once but under ten times. This chain connects TRBV5-4 to TRBJ1-5, with TRBD1 matching over 7 bases. Germline V gives CDR1 SGHNT, CDR2 YYREEE (reference sequence). Unmatched junction bases numbered 3, after V lost 3 bases and J lost 3 bases. The length of the CDR3 is 14 residues. The CDR3 loop reads CASSYGTDNQPQHF. CDR3 sequence (DNA): TGTGCCAGCAGCTATGGGACAGACAATCAGCCCCAGCATTTT.

J is TRBJ2-5 and V is TRBV9; TRBD2 matches at 9 bases. With V trimmed by 3 bases and J by 4 bases, 4 bases remained unmatched. Germline V lookup: CDR1 SGDLS, CDR2 YYNGEE. This CDR3 contains 14 residues. The CDR3 DNA reads as TGTGCCAGCAGCGGCGGGACTAGCCGAGAGACCCAGTACTTC. This encodes CASSGGTSRETQYF.

This clone was seen just once. This chain uses TRBV5-1 with TRBJ2-7, with 8 bases that match TRBD2. Germline-derived CDR1 and CDR2 are SGHRS and YFSETQ. The ends lost 10 bases at V and 7 bases at J; junction bases unmatched: 22. There are 16 residues in the CDR3. CDR3 bases: TGCGCCCGCTTGAGCCTTGGGGGGGGCCGGGGGGGGGAGCAGTACTTC. It encodes CARLSLGGGRGGEQYF.

CDR3 protein: CASSLGLFGQTDTF. CDR3 coding DNA: TGTGCCAGCAGCTTGGGTCTTTTTGGACAGACGGACACCTTC. The V call is TRBV5-6, the J call TRBJ1-2; possible D gene TRBD1, 6 bases. The germline gives CDR1 SGHDT, CDR2 YYEEEE. This CDR3 contains 14 residues. V lost 0 bases to trimming and J lost 12 bases, with 18 bases between them.

This chain uses TRBV27 with TRBJ2-7; TRBD1 matches 8 bases. Per germline, CDR1 MNHEY and CDR2 SMNVEV (reference sequence). This CDR3 has 13 amino acids. V shed 8 bases and J 6 bases; nucleotides not matched to a gene: 9. CDR3 residues: CASGADRGGEQYF. In nucleotides, the CDR3 is TGTGCCAGCGGGGCCGACAGGGGTGGCGAGCAGTACTTC.

This clone was seen a single time. The chain employs TRBV6-2 or TRBV6-3 and TRBJ1-1; no reliable D call. There are 15 residues in the CDR3. The V gene lost 0 bases and the J gene lost 7 bases, with 15 bases spanning the gap. Germline V gene sequence: CDR1 MNHEY, CDR2 SVGEGT. In DNA form, the CDR3 reads TGTGCCAGCAGTTACTCTCGAGGATGGATTAGTGAAGCTTTCTTT. Its translation is CASSYSRGWISEAFF.

The V and J genes are TRBV6-6 and TRBJ2-6, with TRBD2 as a possible D gene (5 bases). There are 14 residues in the CDR3. V lost 9 bases and J lost 0, with 9 bases in between. Germline CDR1 reads MNHNY; CDR2 reads SVGAGI (reference sequence). In nucleotides, the CDR3 is TGTGCCAGTTTCCGGGGCTCTGGGGCCAACGTCCTGACTTTC. It translates to CASFRGSGANVLTF.

This clone occurred a few times. The V and J genes are TRBV4-1 and TRBJ1-6, with a weak D call TRBD1 (5 bases). Trimming removed 1 base from V and 6 bases from J, with 16 bases in between. The CDR3 is 17 residues long. Germline loops: CDR1 MGHRA, CDR2 YSYEKL. The CDR3 sequence is CASSQGGHPTSNSPLHF. The CDR3 DNA follows: TGCGCCAGCAGCCAAGGTGGACACCCGACTTCTAATTCACCCCTCCACTTT.

The rearrangement uses TRBV2 and TRBJ2-7; TRBD2 aligns across 13 bases. The germline V gene encodes CDR1 SNHLY and CDR2 FYNNEI. The CDR3 consists of 15 residues. The ends lost 5 bases at V and 7 bases at J; junction bases unmatched: 8. The CDR3 DNA sequence: TGTGCCAGCAGTCTCACTAGCGGGGGGGCCGGGGAGCAGTACTTC. It yields the protein CASSLTSGGAGEQYF.

The rearrangement joins TRBV5-4 to TRBJ2-3, with TRBD2 matching 8 bases. The J segment lost 2 bases and the V segment lost 1 base, leaving 6 bases of the junction unmatched. CDR1 and CDR2 from the germline V gene are SGHNT and YYREEE (reference sequence). The length of the CDR3 is 16 residues. This CDR3 reads CASSLKRGTSTDTQYF. The CDR3 DNA is TGTGCCAGCAGCTTGAAGCGGGGGACTTCCACAGATACGCAGTATTTT.

The chain has TRBV9 and TRBJ2-1, with TRBD2 as a possible D gene (6 bases). The CDR3 is made up of 14 amino acids. V was shortened by 4 bases and J by 1 base, with 9 bases between the two germline ends. The germline V gene has CDR1 SGDLS and CDR2 YYNGEE. CDR3 sequence (DNA): TGTGCCAGCAGCCTCCGGGAGTCCTACAATGAGCAGTTCTTC. Translated: CASSLRESYNEQFF.

The table lists this clone with a few counts. The rearrangement joins TRBV25-1 to TRBJ1-2, with D perhaps TRBD1 (5 bases). CDR3 size: 13 residues. With 4 bases removed from V and 5 bases from J, the gap between germline ends came to 11 bases. Germline-derived CDR1 and CDR2 are MGHDK and SYGVNS. This CDR3 is CASSVRRGYGYTF. In nucleotides, the CDR3 is TGTGCCAGCAGTGTGAGGAGGGGTTATGGCTACACCTTC.

V and J are TRBV6-5 and TRBJ1-3; weak D call: TRBD1 (5 bases). This CDR3 is built from 14 residues. Germline V CDR1 and CDR2: MNHEY, SVGAGI. V lost 8 bases and J lost 0, with 11 bases in between. The CDR3 sequence is CASQRGGSGNTIYF. CDR3 nucleotide sequence: TGTGCCAGCCAAAGGGGAGGCTCTGGAAACACCATATATTTT.

The chain links TRBV27 to TRBJ1-2; possible D gene TRBD1, 5 bases. This CDR3 has 14 residues. V lost 6 bases to trimming and J lost 7 bases, with 18 bases between them. The germline V gene has CDR1 MNHEY and CDR2 SMNVEV (reference sequence). CDR3 amino acids: CASSTDIVSGGYTF. CDR3 nucleotides: TGTGCCAGCAGCACGGACATCGTATCGGGTGGCTACACCTTC.

This clone was seen repeatedly, ten times or more. This chain connects TRBV3-1 (or the pseudogene TRBV3-2) to TRBJ2-7, with D perhaps matching TRBD2 (6 bases). Per the germline V gene, CDR1 is LGHDT and CDR2 is YNNKEL (reference sequence). Between the trimmed V and J ends, which lost 5 bases and 2 bases, there was a span of 16 bases. The CDR3 is made up of 15 amino acids. CDR3 residues: CASSKVGGATYEQYF. In DNA form, the CDR3 reads TGTGCCAGCAGCAAAGTGGGCGGGGCGACCTACGAGCAGTACTTC.

This clone appeared a single time. This chain connects TRBV5-1 to TRBJ2-5, with 7 bases that match TRBD2. This CDR3 is 16 amino acids long. The trim removed 0 bases at V and 0 bases at J, leaving 5 bases unmatched. CDR1 is SGHRS and CDR2 is YFSETQ in the germline V gene. Here the CDR3 DNA reads TGCGCCAGCAGCTTGGGCCCTAGCGGTCACCAAGAGACCCAGTACTTC. It specifies CASSLGPSGHQETQYF.

The chain joins TRBV5-4 to TRBJ2-5; D not resolved. The CDR3 totals 12 residues. V dropped 1 base and J dropped 3 bases, with 4 bases sitting between them. Germline V gene data show CDR1 as SGHNT and CDR2 as YYREEE (reference sequence). The CDR3 region is CASSLPKETQYF. CDR3 sequence (DNA): TGTGCCAGCAGCTTGCCTAAAGAGACCCAGTACTTC.

This sequence joins TRBV3-1 (or the pseudogene TRBV3-2) and TRBJ1-2; D may be TRBD1 (6 bases). Per germline, CDR1 LGHDT and CDR2 YNNKEL (reference sequence). The CDR3 extends over 14 amino acids. Trimming took 4 bases from V and 4 from J, leaving 13 bases between them. For the CDR3, the DNA is TGTGCCAGCAGCCCACCACAGGGTACCTATGGCTACACCTTC. This codes for CASSPPQGTYGYTF.

V and J are TRBV2 and TRBJ1-2, with TRBD1 matching over 7 bases. The V and J ends lost 3 bases and 3 bases, in that order; junction bases with no gene match: 7. CDR3 length: 15 amino acids. Germline loops: CDR1 SNHLY, CDR2 FYNNEI. The CDR3 here is CASSESGGSYYGYTF. The CDR3 region has the DNA TGTGCCAGCAGTGAGTCAGGGGGTTCCTACTATGGCTACACCTTC.

This clone was picked up a small number of times. This rearrangement joins TRBV19 to TRBJ2-7, with D hard to call. The ends were cut back, 3 bases at V and 3 bases at J, with 18 bases in the middle. The CDR3 contains 16 residues. Germline CDR1 reads LNHDA; CDR2 reads SQIVND (reference sequence). Here the CDR3 DNA reads TGTGCCAGTAGTATCCTTCCCCCGGCTGAGGTCTACGAGCAGTACTTC. Its translation is CASSILPPAEVYEQYF. The variable domain in full, with the rest retrieved from reference TRBV19 and TRBJ2-7, is DGGITQSPKYLFRKEGQNVTLSCEQNLNHDAMYWYRQDPGQGLRLIYYSQIVNDFQKGDIAEGYSVSREKKESFPLTVTSAQKNPTAFYLCASSILPPAEVYEQYFGPGTRLTVT.

This clone was observed a single time. V gene TRBV5-1 combines with J gene TRBJ2-2; 8 bases are shared with TRBD1. With V trimmed by 0 bases and J by 4 bases, 2 bases remained unmatched. The CDR3 runs 15 residues. The germline gives CDR1 SGHRS, CDR2 YFSETQ. The CDR3 loop reads CASSLEGQGTGELFF. As DNA, the CDR3 is TGCGCCAGCAGCTTGGAAGGACAGGGCACCGGGGAGCTGTTTTTT.